These 26 T cell receptor beta chains came from one sample sequenced in a study of somatic mutations in cytotoxic T cells in rheumatoid arthritis. This table comes from immunoSEQ multiplex PCR, and its TCRdb copy is limited to in-frame clones, with some not included. The sample has 35,000 to 45,000 clones; roughly 80% are singletons. Source material: CD8+ T cells sorted from blood. The receptors come from a man aged 40-49 years in good health.

This sequence joins TRBV6-6 and TRBJ2-7, with 8 bases identical to TRBD1. In germline, CDR1 is MNHNY, CDR2 SVGAGI (reference sequence). The CDR3 is 15 residues long. The junction had 4 bases not matched to a gene; V was cut back by 0 bases and J by 3 bases. The CDR3 here is CASSYSGQVGYEQYF. Written as DNA, the CDR3 is TGTGCCAGCAGTTACTCGGGACAGGTAGGCTACGAGCAGTACTTC.

CDR3 region: CASRTPGLTTGEQYF. Here the CDR3 DNA reads TGTGCCAGCAGAACACCGGGTCTCACGACAGGGGAGCAGTACTTC. The rearrangement joins TRBV6-1 to TRBJ2-7; 7 bases fit TRBD1. The CDR3 is 15 amino acids. The V gene's germline CDR1 is MNHNS and CDR2 SASEGT. With 6 bases clipped from V and 7 bases from J, the junction kept 15 bases outside the gene matches.

V gene TRBV4-1 combines with J gene TRBJ1-2, with a weak D call TRBD1 (5 bases). This CDR3 spans 12 amino acids. CDR1 is MGHRA and CDR2 is YSYEKL in the germline V gene. With 0 bases removed from V and 14 bases from J, the gap between germline ends came to 13 bases. The CDR3 sequence is CASSQDRQRQTF. DNA for the CDR3: TGCGCCAGCAGCCAAGATCGCCAAAGACAGACCTTC.

The chain has TRBV7-3 and TRBJ1-1; possible D gene TRBD1, 5 bases. Germline V CDR1 and CDR2: SGHTA, FQGTGA. The CDR3 is 16 amino acids. V was pared by 0 bases and J by 5 bases, with 16 bases between. The CDR3 loop reads CASSLTGQIGGTEAFF. The CDR3 bases are TGTGCCAGCAGCTTAACAGGGCAGATCGGGGGAACTGAAGCTTTCTTT.

The rearrangement links TRBV4-3 to TRBJ2-1; no reliable D call. The V end was cut by 3 bases, the J end by 2 bases, with 11 bases between. Per germline, CDR1 LGHNA and CDR2 YSLEER. The CDR3 runs 15 residues. CDR3 region: CASSQRDLTYNEQFF. CDR3 nucleotide sequence: TGCGCCAGCAGCCAGAGAGACTTGACCTACAATGAGCAGTTCTTC.

The chain employs TRBV28 and TRBJ2-7, with unresolved D. CDR1 and CDR2 from the germline V gene are MDHEN and SYDVKM. CDR3 size: 17 residues. The V and J ends lost 5 bases and 2 bases respectively, with 22 bases between them. Here the CDR3 reads CASSTTIRVTTAYEQYF. Here the CDR3 DNA reads TGTGCCAGCAGTACGACAATCCGAGTTACTACAGCCTACGAGCAGTACTTC. The full variable domain, completed using reference TRBV28 and TRBJ2-7, is DVKVTQSSRYLVKRTGEKVFLECVQDMDHENMFWYRQDPGLGLRLIYFSYDVKMKEKGDIPEGYSVSREKKERFSLILESASTNQTSMYLCASSTTIRVTTAYEQYFGPGTRLTVT.

The V gene is TRBV6-5, the J gene TRBJ2-7; D might be TRBD2 (6 bases). Trimming took off 5 bases at V and 7 bases at J, with 21 bases between the two ends. The CDR3 has 15 residues. Germline V gene lookup returns CDR1 MNHEY and CDR2 SVGAGI. In DNA form, the CDR3 reads TGTGCCAGCAGTCCAGCGGGCCGGGGGTATGGAGAGCAGTACTTC. As protein: CASSPAGRGYGEQYF.

This clone is a singleton in its sample. V usage is TRBV19 and J usage is TRBJ1-4; D may be TRBD1 (6 bases). The germline gives CDR1 LNHDA, CDR2 SQIVND (reference sequence). The CDR3 length is 16 residues. V shed 4 bases and J shed 8 bases, with 20 bases lying between them. In DNA, the CDR3 is TGTGCCAGTAGTACCCGCTGGGGGGGCGCGGGGGAAAAACTGTTTTTT. As protein: CASSTRWGGAGEKLFF.

The rearrangement links TRBV5-1 to TRBJ2-7; 8 nucleotides align to TRBD2. This CDR3 spans 14 amino acids. Germline CDR1 reads SGHRS; CDR2 reads YFSETQ. V lost 2 bases, J lost 2 bases, and 3 bases stayed unmatched. The CDR3 nucleotides read TGCGCCAGCAGCTTTGGACTAGCAGCCTACGAGCAGTACTTC. Translated, it gives CASSFGLAAYEQYF. The full variable domain, completed using reference TRBV5-1 and TRBJ2-7, is KAGVTQTPRYLIKTRGQQVTLSCSPISGHRSVSWYQQTPGQGLQFLFEYFSETQRNKGNFPGRFSGRQFSNSRSEMNVSTLELGDSALYLCASSFGLAAYEQYFGPGTRLTVT.

The rearrangement uses TRBV4-1 and TRBJ1-1; D gene unclear. V shed 2 bases and J shed 4 bases, with 8 bases lying between them. Germline-derived CDR1 and CDR2 are MGHRA and YSYEKL. The length of the CDR3 is 13 residues. The CDR3 DNA reads TGCGCCAGCAGCCAAAGCGGGATCACTGAAGCTTTCTTT. Translating gives CASSQSGITEAFF.

V usage is TRBV4-1 and J usage is TRBJ2-7; D may be TRBD2 (6 bases). The length of the CDR3 is 15 residues. The V gene's germline CDR1 is MGHRA and CDR2 YSYEKL. V gave up 0 bases and J gave up 0 bases, with 9 bases separating them. CDR3 sequence: CASSQERRDSYEQYF. DNA of the CDR3: TGCGCCAGCAGCCAAGAAAGGCGGGACTCCTACGAGCAGTACTTC.

Only one count was recorded for this clone. V usage is TRBV7-9 and J usage is TRBJ2-3, with TRBD2 matching over 11 bases. The ends lost 3 bases at V and 7 bases at J; junction bases unmatched: 6. This CDR3 contains 15 residues. CDR1 SEHNR and CDR2 FQNEAQ come from the germline V gene (reference sequence). The CDR3 sequence: CASSLASGRRNTQYF. CDR3 DNA sequence: TGTGCCAGCAGCTTGGCTAGCGGGAGGAGGAATACGCAGTATTTT.

The chain uses TRBV28 and TRBJ1-5; D gene unclear. The V gene lost 2 bases and the J gene lost 2 bases, with 10 bases spanning the gap. Germline-derived CDR1 and CDR2 are MDHEN and SYDVKM. CDR3 length: 15 residues. CDR3 in amino acids: CASSLTRIGNQPQHF. CDR3 DNA sequence: TGTGCCAGCAGTTTAACCCGGATTGGCAATCAGCCCCAGCATTTT.

V gene TRBV7-9 combines with J gene TRBJ2-3; 7 bases agree with TRBD1. This CDR3 region has 19 residues. V gave up 5 bases and J gave up 1 base; unmatched junction bases: 18. CDR1 SEHNR and CDR2 FQNEAQ come from the germline V gene (reference sequence). In nucleotides, the CDR3 is TGTGCCAGCAGCCCGATCACAGGGGAAAGTGTGTGGGGCACAGATACGCAGTATTTT. Its translation: CASSPITGESVWGTDTQYF.

This sequence joins TRBV7-9 and TRBJ2-1; no clear D gene. The ends were cut back, 6 bases at V and 0 bases at J, with 6 bases in the middle. The CDR3 has 13 residues. Per the germline V gene, CDR1 is SEHNR and CDR2 is FQNEAQ (reference sequence). CDR3 nucleotides: TGTGCCAGCAGTACGAGCTCCTACAATGAGCAGTTCTTC. As protein: CASSTSSYNEQFF.

The chain combines TRBV2 with TRBJ1-3; a weak D match, TRBD1 (6 bases). Germline CDR1 is SNHLY and CDR2 is FYNNEI. This CDR3 has 14 residues. Trimming stripped 3 bases from V and 8 bases from J, with 14 bases between. The CDR3 region has the DNA TGTGCCAGCAGTGATACAGGGTGGGGAGACACCATATATTTT. It is translated as CASSDTGWGDTIYF.

CDR3 loop: CASSAGGARTDTQYF. The CDR3 nucleotides are TGTGCCAGCAGCGCGGGAGGCGCGCGCACAGATACGCAGTATTTT. The J gene is TRBJ2-3, the V gene TRBV9, with TRBD2 identical over 7 bases. After removal of 3 bases from V and 1 base from J, the junction contained 5 bases not matched to a gene. The CDR3 length is 15 residues. Per the germline V gene, CDR1 is SGDLS and CDR2 is YYNGEE.

The CDR3 region has the DNA TGTGCCAGTAGTATACCCTACCAGAAACGTAACTCTGGGGCCAACGTCCTGACTTTC. It encodes CASSIPYQKRNSGANVLTF. The chain employs TRBV19 and TRBJ2-6; D gene ambiguous. This CDR3 has 19 amino acids. CDR1 is LNHDA, CDR2 SQIVND, per germline (reference sequence). V gave up 2 bases and J gave up 0 bases, with 17 bases separating them.

The chain employs TRBV28 and TRBJ2-1, with D unresolved. From germline, CDR1 is MDHEN and CDR2 SYDVKM. The CDR3 is 15 amino acids. V dropped 2 bases and J dropped 5 bases, with 13 bases sitting between them. The CDR3 bases are TGTGCCAGCAGTTTAGCCCCCCTAGAGAACAATGAGCAGTTCTTC. This translates into CASSLAPLENNEQFF.

The chain couples TRBV30 to TRBJ2-3; D is ambiguous. Germline lookup yields CDR1 GTSNPN and CDR2 SVGIG (reference sequence). V was pared by 2 bases and J by 10 bases, with 19 bases between. This CDR3 spans 14 amino acids. CDR3 in DNA: TGTGCCTGGAGTCCCCCTGGTGTGCAAGACCCGCAGTATTTT. It specifies CAWSPPGVQDPQYF.

V is TRBV9 and J is TRBJ1-4, with D hard to call. Between the trimmed V and J ends, which lost 4 bases and 0 bases, there was a span of 10 bases. CDR1 is SGDLS and CDR2 is YYNGEE in the germline V gene. The CDR3 consists of 15 residues. CDR3 sequence: CASSPAQATNEKLFF. The DNA for the CDR3 is TGTGCCAGCAGCCCAGCCCAAGCAACTAATGAAAAACTGTTTTTT.

The chain combines TRBV14 with TRBJ2-7, with 7 bases aligning to TRBD2. The CDR3 covers 16 residues. Trimming cost V 4 bases and J 4 bases; bases outside gene matches: 13. Germline V gene sequence: CDR1 SGHDN, CDR2 FVKESK. DNA of the CDR3: TGTGCCAGCAGCCCTCACCTAAGACTAGCTGCATACGAGCAGTACTTC. As protein: CASSPHLRLAAYEQYF.

CDR3: CASSPRTSGSGTGELFF. CDR3 sequence (DNA): TGCGCCAGCAGCCCCCGGACTAGCGGGAGTGGCACCGGGGAGCTGTTTTTT. V is TRBV5-1 and J is TRBJ2-2; the match to TRBD2 covers 13 bases. The CDR3 runs to 17 residues. Germline loops: CDR1 SGHRS, CDR2 YFSETQ. Trimming at V came to 4 bases and at J to 4 bases, leaving 7 bases not matched to a gene.

This clone was recorded a few times. The chain links TRBV30 to TRBJ1-1, with D possibly matching TRBD1 (5 bases). V was cut by 2 bases and J by 4 bases, with 14 bases left in between. Germline V CDR1 and CDR2: GTSNPN, SVGIG (reference sequence). CDR3 length equals 14 residues. CDR3 sequence: CAWSLDSGPTEAFF. DNA of the CDR3: TGTGCCTGGAGTTTAGATTCAGGGCCCACTGAAGCTTTCTTT.

The chain recombines TRBV27 with TRBJ2-1, with D unclear. This CDR3 has 13 residues. Trimming took off 0 bases at V and 10 bases at J, with 10 bases between the two ends. The germline gives CDR1 MNHEY, CDR2 SMNVEV (reference sequence). As DNA, the CDR3 is TGTGCCAGCAGTTTATCGTCTATGACAGAGCAGTTCTTC. It yields the protein CASSLSSMTEQFF.

This chain joins TRBV2 and TRBJ1-2; tentatively, D is TRBD1 (5 bases). The CDR3 loop spans 15 amino acids. The germline CDR1 and CDR2 sequences are SNHLY and FYNNEI. Between the trimmed V and J ends, which lost 4 bases and 4 bases, there was a span of 16 bases. The CDR3 reads CASSGRARGSYGYTF. In DNA form, the CDR3 reads TGTGCCAGCAGTGGCCGGGCCCGGGGCTCCTATGGCTACACCTTC.